Presented here are 30 T cell receptor beta chains from one specimen sequenced in a study of blood T cell repertoires in COVID-19. Method: immunoSEQ multiplex PCR; TCRdb's copy keeps in-frame clones and lacks some. In the table there are about 200,000 clones, about 85% of which are singletons. Specimen: PBMCs or T cells enriched from blood (not recorded which). The receptors originated from a young woman who had recovered from COVID-19.

The chain combines TRBV10-3 with TRBJ1-5; D is unclear. The CDR3 extends over 13 amino acids. CDR1 is ENHRY and CDR2 is SYGVKD in the germline V gene. Trimming removed 11 bases at V and 11 bases at J, with 22 bases between. The CDR3 here is CASCSRENEAQHF. CDR3 nucleotide sequence: TGTGCCTCCTGTTCCCGGGAGAACGAGGCCCAGCATTTT.

The rearrangement joins TRBV30 to TRBJ2-6; 8 bases align to TRBD1. Per the germline V gene, CDR1 is GTSNPN and CDR2 is SVGIG (reference sequence). This CDR3 contains 19 residues. V was pared by 2 bases and J by 0 bases, with 12 bases of the junction left unmatched. The CDR3 sequence: CAWSFLRQGPPSGANVLTF. The CDR3 DNA reads TGTGCCTGGAGTTTCCTGAGACAGGGGCCTCCCTCTGGGGCCAACGTCCTGACTTTC. The complete variable domain, with remaining parts taken from reference TRBV30 and TRBJ2-6, reads SQTIHQWPATLVQPVGSPLSLECTVEGTSNPNLYWYRQAAGRGLQLLFYSVGIGQISSEVPQNLSASRPQDRQFILSSKKLLLSDSGFYLCAWSFLRQGPPSGANVLTFGAGSRLTVL.

J is TRBJ2-1 and V is TRBV19; D is possibly TRBD1 (5 bases). Between the trimmed V and J ends, which lost 7 bases and 1 base, there was a span of 11 bases. CDR1 is LNHDA, CDR2 SQIVND, per germline (reference sequence). This CDR3 spans 14 amino acids. In DNA, the CDR3 is TGTGCCAGTAAGTGGGCAGGGTCCTACAATGAGCAGTTCTTC. As protein: CASKWAGSYNEQFF.

This clone has just a few counts. The same CDR3 arises from other DNA sequences in this sample as well. Written as DNA, the CDR3 is TGTGCCAGCAGCTTAGGGACAGGGGTTGGAAACACCATATATTTT. It codes for CASSLGTGVGNTIYF. The chain couples TRBV7-2 to TRBJ1-3; 9 nucleotides line up with TRBD1. The trim removed 1 base at V and 3 bases at J, leaving 1 base unmatched. Per the germline V gene, CDR1 is SGHTA and CDR2 is FQGNSA. The CDR3 is 15 amino acids. Full variable domain (missing parts from reference TRBV7-2 and TRBJ1-3): GAGVSQSPSNKVTEKGKDVELRCDPISGHTALYWYRQSLGQGLEFLIYFQGNSAPDKSGLPSDRFSAERTGGSVSTLTIQRTQQEDSAVYLCASSLGTGVGNTIYFGEGSWLTVV.

The rearrangement joins TRBV19 to TRBJ2-5; D might be TRBD2 (6 bases). Germline V gene sequence: CDR1 LNHDA, CDR2 SQIVND (reference sequence). CDR3 length: 14 amino acids. The V and J ends lost 8 bases and 5 bases respectively, with 18 bases between them. The CDR3 DNA follows: TGTGCCAGTCGGAGGAGGGAGAGGGAGGAGACCCAGTACTTC. It yields the protein CASRRREREETQYF.

J is TRBJ2-5 and V is TRBV9, with TRBD2 identical over 7 bases. The CDR3 loop spans 13 amino acids. Per the germline V gene, CDR1 is SGDLS and CDR2 is YYNGEE. J gave up 4 bases and V 4 bases, and 4 bases lay outside the gene matches. CDR3 DNA: TGTGCCAGCAGCCCCCCGGGGGGAGAGACCCAGTACTTC. Amino acid sequence: CASSPPGGETQYF.

V gene TRBV10-3 combines with J gene TRBJ1-1; 8 nucleotides match TRBD1. V gave up 3 bases and J gave up 0 bases; unmatched junction bases: 15. The length of the CDR3 is 19 residues. Germline V gene data show CDR1 as ENHRY and CDR2 as SYGVKD. The CDR3 region is CAISDLAGTGDTLNTEAFF. The CDR3 nucleotides read TGTGCCATCAGTGACTTAGCCGGGACAGGAGACACCTTGAACACTGAAGCTTTCTTT.

This sequence joins TRBV2 and TRBJ1-2; D is uncertain. Germline loops: CDR1 SNHLY, CDR2 FYNNEI. The V end lost 6 bases, the J end lost 10 bases, and 12 bases lay between the germline ends. The length of the CDR3 is 11 residues. The CDR3 DNA follows: TGTGCCAGCAGATCATATAGAGCCTACACCTTC. Protein product: CASRSYRAYTF.

The sample holds a few counts of this clone. The V and J genes are TRBV12-5 and TRBJ2-3; the match to TRBD1 covers 11 bases. This CDR3 spans 15 amino acids. Trimming took 5 bases from V and 4 from J; bases not matched to a gene: 5. Germline V gives CDR1 LGHNT, CDR2 FRNRAP. The CDR3 loop is CASGLRDRGADTQYF. CDR3 coding DNA: TGTGCTAGTGGTCTAAGGGACAGGGGGGCAGATACGCAGTATTTT.

The chain joins TRBV29-1 to TRBJ2-6; D remains ambiguous. V was trimmed by 1 base and J by 0 bases, leaving 19 bases between them. Per the germline V gene, CDR1 is SQVTM and CDR2 is ANQGSEA. The CDR3 is 19 amino acids. This CDR3 reads CSVEVSAGRPPSGANVLTF. The CDR3 coding sequence is TGCAGCGTTGAAGTATCGGCAGGCCGACCCCCCTCTGGGGCCAACGTCCTGACTTTC.

This clone was found once. This chain links TRBV4-1 with TRBJ2-7; no reliable D call. The CDR3 spans 16 residues. Trimming removed 0 bases from V and 0 bases from J, with 12 bases in between. Germline V CDR1 and CDR2: MGHRA, YSYEKL. The CDR3: CASSQDAASDSYEQYF. In DNA form, the CDR3 reads TGCGCCAGCAGCCAAGATGCGGCCAGCGACTCCTACGAGCAGTACTTC.

The rearrangement links TRBV7-2 to TRBJ2-3; TRBD2 aligns across 16 bases. The V segment lost 5 bases and the J segment 6 bases; nucleotides outside the gene matches: 8. Germline lookup yields CDR1 SGHTA and CDR2 FQGNSA. The CDR3 is 17 amino acids. The CDR3 region is CASSPGTSGGAFDTQYF. DNA for the CDR3: TGTGCCAGCAGCCCAGGGACTAGCGGGGGGGCCTTCGATACGCAGTATTTT.

The CDR3, as DNA: TGCGCCAGCAGCTTGGCCCGACAGAGCCGGAACACTGAAGCTTTCTTT. Translation gives CASSLARQSRNTEAFF. The rearrangement uses TRBV5-1 and TRBJ1-1; tentatively, D is TRBD1 (5 bases). In germline, CDR1 is SGHRS, CDR2 YFSETQ. The CDR3 covers 16 residues. V was cut by 0 bases and J by 1 base, with 13 bases left in between.

The V call is TRBV30, the J call TRBJ1-4; D call uncertain. The CDR3 spans 12 residues. The germline CDR1 and CDR2 sequences are GTSNPN and SVGIG (reference sequence). The V end lost 5 bases, the J end lost 5 bases, and 9 bases lay between the germline ends. The CDR3 DNA sequence: TGTGCCTGGGCCTCCGGGAATGAAAAACTGTTTTTT. Its translation is CAWASGNEKLFF.

This clone showed up just once. The chain employs TRBV11-2 and TRBJ2-1; 7 positions match TRBD1. V was pared by 5 bases and J by 8 bases, with 6 bases of the junction left unmatched. The CDR3 consists of 13 residues. The V gene's germline CDR1 is SGHAT and CDR2 FQNNGV. Here the CDR3 reads CASSHRQGHEQFF. The CDR3 bases are TGTGCCAGCAGCCACCGACAGGGCCATGAGCAGTTCTTC.

J is TRBJ2-2 and V is TRBV12-5; 9 bases agree with TRBD1. CDR1 is LGHNT and CDR2 is FRNRAP in the germline V gene. The CDR3 is made up of 18 amino acids. The J segment lost 0 bases and the V segment lost 0 bases, leaving 5 bases of the junction unmatched. The CDR3: CASGLVRTGETNTGELFF. The DNA of the CDR3 is TGTGCTAGTGGTTTGGTACGGACAGGGGAGACGAACACCGGGGAGCTGTTTTTT. Looking up the rest from reference TRBV12-5 and TRBJ2-2 gives the full variable domain: DARVTQTPRHKVTEMGQEVTMRCQPILGHNTVFWYRQTMMQGLELLAYFRNRAPLDDSGMPKDRFSAEMPDATLATLKIQPSEPRDSAVYFCASGLVRTGETNTGELFFGEGSRLTVL.

The J gene is TRBJ2-5, the V gene TRBV5-6; the D gene is possibly TRBD2 (5 bases). Germline V gene lookup returns CDR1 SGHDT and CDR2 YYEEEE. V lost 0 bases to trimming and J lost 1 base, with 7 bases between them. CDR3 length: 14 amino acids. The CDR3 is CASSLAGFQETQYF. DNA for the CDR3: TGTGCCAGCAGCTTGGCGGGGTTCCAAGAGACCCAGTACTTC.

The rearrangement joins TRBV7-9 to TRBJ2-3, with D maybe TRBD2 (5 bases). V shed 2 bases and J shed 1 base, with 19 bases lying between them. Germline CDR1 and CDR2: SEHNR and FQNEAQ (reference sequence). The CDR3 loop spans 18 amino acids. The CDR3 sequence: CASSLNRLRAWGTDTQYF. As DNA, the CDR3 is TGTGCCAGCAGCTTAAATCGGTTGAGGGCTTGGGGCACAGATACGCAGTATTTT. Complete variable domain (other parts from reference TRBV7-9 and TRBJ2-3): DTGVSQNPRHKITKRGQNVTFRCDPISEHNRLYWYRQTLGQGPEFLTYFQNEAQLEKSRLLSDRFSAERPKGSFSTLEIQRTEQGDSAMYLCASSLNRLRAWGTDTQYFGPGTRLTVL.

This sequence joins TRBV20-1 and TRBJ1-6, with no clear D. V gave up 3 bases and J gave up 7 bases, with 10 bases separating them. CDR3 length: 13 residues. Germline-derived CDR1 and CDR2 are DFQATT and SNEGSKA (reference sequence). This chain's CDR3 is CSASSQRNSPLHF. The CDR3 bases are TGCAGTGCTAGTTCCCAGAGGAATTCACCCCTCCACTTT.

This rearrangement joins TRBV7-8 to TRBJ1-1; 7 nucleotides agree with TRBD1. The CDR3 is 15 amino acids. Germline assignment: CDR1 SGHVS and CDR2 FQNEAQ. Losses at the gene ends were 4 bases for V and 1 base for J; bases not matched to a gene: 6. The chain's CDR3 is CASSSMTGRNTEAFF. CDR3 coding DNA: TGTGCCAGCAGCTCCATGACAGGGCGGAACACTGAAGCTTTCTTT.

The chain couples TRBV3-1 (or the pseudogene TRBV3-2) to TRBJ2-6, with D perhaps matching TRBD1 (5 bases). V shed 0 bases and J shed 0 bases, with 12 bases lying between them. The CDR3 spans 18 residues. CDR1 and CDR2 (germline): LGHDT, YNNKEL (reference sequence). In DNA, the CDR3 is TGTGCCAGCAGCCAAGATCGCAGGGCGCACTCTGGGGCCAACGTCCTGACTTTC. Translating it yields CASSQDRRAHSGANVLTF.

The chain is built from TRBV20-1 and TRBJ2-7, with D maybe TRBD1 (5 bases). The CDR3 has 11 residues. V lost 4 bases and J lost 2, with 6 bases in between. Germline assignment: CDR1 DFQATT and CDR2 SNEGSKA (reference sequence). The CDR3 DNA follows: TGCAGTGCTAAGACAGCCTACGAGCAGTACTTC. It codes for CSAKTAYEQYF.

The chain employs TRBV5-8 and TRBJ1-2; TRBD1 agrees at 10 bases. The CDR3 covers 13 residues. The V gene's germline CDR1 is SGHTS and CDR2 YDEGEE. V dropped 4 bases and J dropped 6; count of bases not matched to a gene: 3. CDR3 loop: CASSLGTGDGYTF. Written as DNA, the CDR3 is TGTGCCAGCAGCCTAGGGACAGGGGATGGCTACACCTTC.

The genes are TRBV19 and TRBJ1-2, with 8 bases matching TRBD1. This CDR3 has 13 residues. Germline V gene sequence: CDR1 LNHDA, CDR2 SQIVND (reference sequence). With 9 bases clipped from V and 7 bases from J, the junction kept 10 bases outside the gene matches. The CDR3 DNA reads as TGTGCCAGCAAAAATTCCAGGGGGCTTGGCTACACCTTC. Amino acids: CASKNSRGLGYTF.

The chain carries TRBV9 and TRBJ1-1; weak D call: TRBD1 (6 bases). Germline CDR1 reads SGDLS; CDR2 reads YYNGEE. Trimming left V 1 base short and J 3 bases short, with 10 bases between. The CDR3 extends over 14 amino acids. CDR3 loop: CASSVRSGDTEAFF. CDR3 in DNA: TGTGCCAGCAGCGTACGATCAGGGGACACTGAAGCTTTCTTT.

The chain employs TRBV2 and TRBJ1-1; D possibly corresponds to TRBD1 (5 bases). The V and J ends lost 6 bases and 5 bases respectively, with 16 bases between them. Looked up from germline, CDR1 is SNHLY and CDR2 is FYNNEI. The CDR3 has 14 residues. The CDR3 loop is CASSTLGGGTEAFF. For the CDR3, the DNA is TGTGCCAGCAGCACACTGGGGGGGGGTACTGAAGCTTTCTTT.

The chain uses TRBV1 and TRBJ1-5; the table's D call TRBD1 went unverified against the DNA. TRBV1 is recorded as a pseudogene. The CDR3 has 18 residues. The CDR3 loop reads CTSSQDQPGQGCNQPQHF. In DNA form, the CDR3 reads TGCACCAGCAGCCAAGATCAACCGGGACAGGGATGCAATCAGCCCCAGCATTTT.

This chain connects TRBV30 to TRBJ1-3; D is perhaps TRBD1 (5 bases). Germline V CDR1 and CDR2: GTSNPN, SVGIG (reference sequence). The V end lost 1 base, the J end lost 0 bases, and 13 bases lay between the germline ends. The CDR3 consists of 16 residues. The CDR3 DNA reads as TGTGCCTGGAGTGGGGACTCTTTACTCTCTGGAAACACCATATATTTT. As protein: CAWSGDSLLSGNTIYF.

The J gene is TRBJ2-1, the V gene TRBV6-6, with 10 bases lining up with TRBD2. There are 14 residues in the CDR3. The germline CDR1 and CDR2 sequences are MNHNY and SVGAGI (reference sequence). With V trimmed by 4 bases and J by 8 bases, 5 bases remained unmatched. The CDR3 DNA is TGTGCCAGCAGTTGGAGCGGGGGGGCCTATGAGCAGTTCTTC. The encoded protein is CASSWSGGAYEQFF.

The V call is TRBV6-5, the J call TRBJ1-5; 7 bases match TRBD1. The junction had 3 bases not matched to a gene; V was cut back by 3 bases and J by 4 bases. CDR1 is MNHEY, CDR2 SVGAGI, per germline. The CDR3 extends over 14 amino acids. For the CDR3, the DNA is TGTGCCAGCAGTTATTCGGGACAGAATCAGCCCCAGCATTTT. It yields the protein CASSYSGQNQPQHF.